This T cell receptor beta chain was recorded in a study of blood T cell repertoires in COVID-19. The sample holds many counts of this clone. Repertoires were generated with immunoSEQ multiplex PCR, while TCRdb's copy carries only in-frame clones and drops some. The sample consists of a few hundred thousand clones, about 89% of them appearing once. The CDR3 sequence is 14 residues long. Germline V gene sequence: CDR1 LGHNT, CDR2 FRNRAP. Trimming pared 2 bases from V and 6 bases from J, leaving 13 bases between. The clonotype comes from a man aged 30 to 39 who had recovered from COVID-19. Sequenced input: PBMCs or T cells enriched from blood (not recorded which). J is TRBJ1-1 and V is TRBV12-5, with D possibly TRBD1 on 6 matching bases. The chain's CDR3 is CASGLPQQGPEAFF. The CDR3 nucleotides are TGTGCTAGTGGTTTGCCTCAACAGGGACCTGAAGCTTTCTTT. Based on the CDR3 plus reference TRBV12-5 and TRBJ1-1, the full variable domain is DARVTQTPRHKVTEMGQEVTMRCQPILGHNTVFWYRQTMMQGLELLAYFRNRAPLDDSGMPKDRFSAEMPDATLATLKIQPSEPRDSAVYFCASGLPQQGPEAFFGQGTRLTVV.